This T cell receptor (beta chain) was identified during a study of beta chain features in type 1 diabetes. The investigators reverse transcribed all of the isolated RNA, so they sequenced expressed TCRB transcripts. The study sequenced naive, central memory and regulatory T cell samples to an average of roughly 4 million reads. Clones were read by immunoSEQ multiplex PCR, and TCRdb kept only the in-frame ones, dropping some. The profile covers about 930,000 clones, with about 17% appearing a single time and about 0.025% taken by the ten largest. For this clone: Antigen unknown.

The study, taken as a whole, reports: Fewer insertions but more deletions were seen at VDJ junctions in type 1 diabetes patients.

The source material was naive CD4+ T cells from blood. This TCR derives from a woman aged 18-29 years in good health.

In DNA form, the CDR3 reads TGTGCCAGCAGGTTGATGGGGGCTGGTCAAGAGACCCAGTACTTC. Its translation is CASRLMGAGQETQYF. The chain links TRBV28 to TRBJ2-5, with TRBD1 as a possible D gene (6 bases). The ends were cut back, 6 bases at V and 2 bases at J, with 16 bases in the middle. The CDR3 is 15 amino acids. Germline CDR1 MDHEN, CDR2 SYDVKM.